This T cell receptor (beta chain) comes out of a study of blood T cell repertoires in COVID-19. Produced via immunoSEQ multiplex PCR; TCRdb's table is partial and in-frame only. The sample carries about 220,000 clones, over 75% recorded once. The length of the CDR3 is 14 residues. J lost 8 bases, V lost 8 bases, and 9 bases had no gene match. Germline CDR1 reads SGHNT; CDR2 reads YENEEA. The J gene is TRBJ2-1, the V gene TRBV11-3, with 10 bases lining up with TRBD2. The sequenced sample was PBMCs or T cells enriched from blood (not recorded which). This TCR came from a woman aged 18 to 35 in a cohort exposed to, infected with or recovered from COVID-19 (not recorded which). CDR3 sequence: CASLSGLAGDEQFF. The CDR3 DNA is TGTGCCAGCCTGTCCGGGCTAGCGGGAGATGAGCAGTTCTTC.